The rows below give T cell receptor beta chains drawn from one sample of a study of beta chain features in type 1 diabetes. Here immunoSEQ multiplex PCR was the method, and the copy in TCRdb shows in-frame clones only, minus some. The sample has a few hundred thousand clones; 15% to 20% are singletons. The source material was naive CD4+ T cells from blood. These receptors all come from a man younger than 40 with type 1 diabetes. The CDR3 runs from the conserved cysteine through the conserved F or W. Fields, in order: J gene, clone size, V gene, D gene, CDR3 DNA, CDR3 protein. D genes are given only for firm matches. Only part of the rows carry a size: once, few, many, or a class if the clone is expanded.

J gene: TRBJ2-3
clone size: few
V gene: TRBV28
D gene: -
CDR3 DNA: TGTGCCAGCAGTTTCAGTACAGATACGCAGTATTTT
CDR3 protein: CASSFSTDTQYF

J gene: TRBJ1-1
clone size: few
V gene: TRBV29-1
D gene: -
CDR3 DNA: TGCAGCGTTGCGACAGTTCTTACGAACACTGAAGCTTTCTTT
CDR3 protein: CSVATVLTNTEAFF

J gene: TRBJ2-3
clone size: few
V gene: TRBV10-3
D gene: -
CDR3 DNA: TGTGCCATCGTCGGGAGTCCGACAGATACGCAGTATTTT
CDR3 protein: CAIVGSPTDTQYF

J gene: TRBJ1-5
clone size: -
V gene: TRBV30
D gene: -
CDR3 DNA: TGTGCCTGGAGTGTAGCAGGGAACTTCAATCAGCCCCAGCATTTT
CDR3 protein: CAWSVAGNFNQPQHF

J gene: TRBJ1-4
clone size: -
V gene: TRBV4-1
D gene: TRBD1
CDR3 DNA: TGCGCCAGCAGCCAATTAGGGACAGGGGAGACTGGGAAACTGTTTTTT
CDR3 protein: CASSQLGTGETGKLFF

J gene: TRBJ2-7
clone size: few
V gene: TRBV30
D gene: TRBD2
CDR3 DNA: TGTGCCTGGCAGCGGGAGGGCCTCTACGAGCAGTACTTC
CDR3 protein: CAWQREGLYEQYF

J gene: TRBJ2-2
clone size: -
V gene: TRBV9
D gene: TRBD2
CDR3 DNA: TGTGCCAGCAGCCCTGGGATAGCGGGAGGGGCCGGGGAGCTGTTTTTT
CDR3 protein: CASSPGIAGGAGELFF

J gene: TRBJ1-1
clone size: few
V gene: TRBV7-2
D gene: -
CDR3 DNA: TGTGCCAGCAGCCCAGGGCCACGGACTGAAGCTTTCTTT
CDR3 protein: CASSPGPRTEAFF

J gene: TRBJ2-7
clone size: -
V gene: TRBV9
D gene: -
CDR3 DNA: TGTGCCAGCAGCGTCACCCCCCAGGGCGGGTCCTACGAGCAGTACTTC
CDR3 protein: CASSVTPQGGSYEQYF

J gene: TRBJ2-1
clone size: -
V gene: TRBV29-1
D gene: TRBD2
CDR3 DNA: TGCAGCGTTGGACTAGCGGTCTACAATGAGCAGTTCTTC
CDR3 protein: CSVGLAVYNEQFF

J gene: TRBJ2-5
clone size: few
V gene: TRBV9
D gene: -
CDR3 DNA: TGTGCCAGCAGCGTAGAGTCAGAGACCCAGTACTTC
CDR3 protein: CASSVESETQYF

J gene: TRBJ2-1
clone size: -
V gene: TRBV11-2
D gene: -
CDR3 DNA: TGTGCCAGCAGCCTTCAAAGACAGAACAATGAGCAGTTCTTC
CDR3 protein: CASSLQRQNNEQFF

J gene: TRBJ2-7
clone size: few
V gene: TRBV25-1
D gene: TRBD1
CDR3 DNA: TGTGCCAGCAGTGACTCCGGGACAGGGGCCTACGAGCAGTACTTC
CDR3 protein: CASSDSGTGAYEQYF

J gene: TRBJ2-3
clone size: -
V gene: TRBV4-3
D gene: -
CDR3 DNA: TGCGCCAGCAGCCAAGCGCACCCTCAGGATACGCAGTATTTT
CDR3 protein: CASSQAHPQDTQYF

J gene: TRBJ2-5
clone size: -
V gene: TRBV10-3
D gene: TRBD1
CDR3 DNA: TGTGCCATCAGTGAGTCAGGGACAGGAGGAGAGACCCAGTACTTC
CDR3 protein: CAISESGTGGETQYF

J gene: TRBJ2-7
clone size: -
V gene: TRBV28
D gene: -
CDR3 DNA: TGTGCCAGCAGTCCCTACCGGCCCAACGAGCAGTACTTC
CDR3 protein: CASSPYRPNEQYF

J gene: TRBJ1-2
clone size: -
V gene: TRBV9
D gene: -
CDR3 DNA: TGTGCCAGCAGCGTGGGGTGGGCCGGTCCTTCTGGCTACACCTTC
CDR3 protein: CASSVGWAGPSGYTF

J gene: TRBJ1-1
clone size: few
V gene: TRBV2
D gene: TRBD1
CDR3 DNA: TGTGCCAGCAGTGCGAGGACAGGGGACACTGAAGCTTTCTTT
CDR3 protein: CASSARTGDTEAFF

J gene: TRBJ2-1
clone size: -
V gene: TRBV15
D gene: TRBD2
CDR3 DNA: TGTGCCACCAGCAGCAGACTAGCGGAGTACAATGAGCAGTTCTTC
CDR3 protein: CATSSRLAEYNEQFF

J gene: TRBJ2-3
clone size: -
V gene: TRBV18
D gene: -
CDR3 DNA: TGTGCCAGCTCACTTTCCTCTGATACGCAGTATTTT
CDR3 protein: CASSLSSDTQYF

J gene: TRBJ1-2
clone size: -
V gene: TRBV30
D gene: -
CDR3 DNA: TGTGCCTGGAAACTACAGGGAAGAAACTATGGCTACACCTTC
CDR3 protein: CAWKLQGRNYGYTF

J gene: TRBJ1-5
clone size: few
V gene: TRBV7-9
D gene: -
CDR3 DNA: TGTGCCAGCAGTCGAGATTCTCAGCCCCAGCATTTT
CDR3 protein: CASSRDSQPQHF

J gene: TRBJ2-3
clone size: -
V gene: TRBV12-5
D gene: -
CDR3 DNA: TGTGCTAGTGCAGGACACCCCACAGATACGCAGTATTTT
CDR3 protein: CASAGHPTDTQYF

J gene: TRBJ2-3
clone size: -
V gene: TRBV5-4
D gene: TRBD2
CDR3 DNA: TGTGCCAGCAGCTTTGCTAGCGGGAGTACAGATACGCAGTATTTT
CDR3 protein: CASSFASGSTDTQYF

J gene: TRBJ2-1
clone size: few
V gene: TRBV11-2
D gene: -
CDR3 DNA: TGTGCCAGCAGCTCGATCCAGGACTCCTACAATGAGCAGTTCTTC
CDR3 protein: CASSSIQDSYNEQFF

J gene: TRBJ2-1
clone size: -
V gene: TRBV27
D gene: TRBD1
CDR3 DNA: TGTGCCAGCAGTCACGACGGACAGGGGTTTGAGCAGTTCTTC
CDR3 protein: CASSHDGQGFEQFF

J gene: TRBJ2-5
clone size: -
V gene: TRBV5-1
D gene: -
CDR3 DNA: TGCGCCAGCAGCTTTGGCGTAGAAGAGACCCAGTACTTC
CDR3 protein: CASSFGVEETQYF

J gene: TRBJ2-7
clone size: few
V gene: TRBV7-9
D gene: TRBD2
CDR3 DNA: TGTGCCAGCAGCTTACAGGCTAGCGGGTCCTACGAGCAGTACTTC
CDR3 protein: CASSLQASGSYEQYF

J gene: TRBJ1-1
clone size: -
V gene: TRBV7-8
D gene: -
CDR3 DNA: TGTGCCAGCAGCTTAATGGGCACTTGGATTTGGAACACTGAAGCTTTCTTT
CDR3 protein: CASSLMGTWIWNTEAFF

J gene: TRBJ2-1
clone size: -
V gene: TRBV15
D gene: -
CDR3 DNA: TGTGCCACCAGCAGTTCCTACAATGAGCAGTTCTTC
CDR3 protein: CATSSSYNEQFF

J gene: TRBJ2-5
clone size: -
V gene: TRBV29-1
D gene: -
CDR3 DNA: TGCAGCGTTGGTGGAGGTAGTGAGACCCAGTACTTC
CDR3 protein: CSVGGGSETQYF

J gene: TRBJ2-7
clone size: -
V gene: TRBV7-9
D gene: -
CDR3 DNA: TGTGCCAGCAGCCAGACCCCCACAGCCTATGTGCAGTACTTC
CDR3 protein: CASSQTPTAYVQYF

J gene: TRBJ2-1
clone size: few
V gene: TRBV19
D gene: -
CDR3 DNA: TGTGCCAGTAGTTCACTCTTCCGGGACGGGACCTACAATGAGCAGTTCTTC
CDR3 protein: CASSSLFRDGTYNEQFF

J gene: TRBJ2-7
clone size: few
V gene: TRBV28
D gene: TRBD1
CDR3 DNA: TGTGCCAGCAGTTTTACCGGGACAGACTACTACGAGCAGTACTTC
CDR3 protein: CASSFTGTDYYEQYF

J gene: TRBJ2-7
clone size: few
V gene: TRBV9
D gene: -
CDR3 DNA: TGTGCCAGCAGCAACAACTACGAGCAGTACTTC
CDR3 protein: CASSNNYEQYF

J gene: TRBJ2-1
clone size: -
V gene: TRBV4-3
D gene: -
CDR3 DNA: TGCGCCAGCAGCCAAGATTACAGGAATTACAATGAGCAGTTCTTC
CDR3 protein: CASSQDYRNYNEQFF

J gene: TRBJ2-1
clone size: few
V gene: TRBV7-2
D gene: -
CDR3 DNA: TGTGCCAGCAGCTTAGAGGCTAGTTCCTACAATGAGCAGTTCTTC
CDR3 protein: CASSLEASSYNEQFF

J gene: TRBJ2-3
clone size: once
V gene: TRBV28
D gene: TRBD2
CDR3 DNA: TGTGCCAGCAGTTTTGGACTAGCGGGAGGCGCAGATACGCAGTATTTT
CDR3 protein: CASSFGLAGGADTQYF

J gene: TRBJ2-4
clone size: -
V gene: TRBV4-1
D gene: -
CDR3 DNA: TGCGCCAGCAGCCAAGGCCGGGCCGAGACTAGGAAAAACATTCAGTACTTC
CDR3 protein: CASSQGRAETRKNIQYF

J gene: TRBJ2-1
clone size: few
V gene: TRBV7-2
D gene: -
CDR3 DNA: TGTGCCAGCAGCAGACGTCCCGCGAGGGATGAGCAGTTCTTC
CDR3 protein: CASSRRPARDEQFF

J gene: TRBJ2-1
clone size: few
V gene: TRBV10-3
D gene: TRBD1
CDR3 DNA: TGTGCCATCAGTGTTGGGACAGGGGATGAATTCAGCTCCTACAATGAGCAGTTCTTC
CDR3 protein: CAISVGTGDEFSSYNEQFF

J gene: TRBJ1-1
clone size: -
V gene: TRBV29-1
D gene: -
CDR3 DNA: TGCAGCGTTCTGATCTTGGGGCACACTGAAGCTTTCTTT
CDR3 protein: CSVLILGHTEAFF

J gene: TRBJ1-5
clone size: -
V gene: TRBV29-1
D gene: TRBD1
CDR3 DNA: TGCAGCGGGGGGGACAGCGCCCAGCCCCAGCATTTT
CDR3 protein: CSGGDSAQPQHF

J gene: TRBJ1-2
clone size: -
V gene: TRBV29-1
D gene: -
CDR3 DNA: TGCAGCGTTGAACGGGGAGGGTATGGCTACACCTTC
CDR3 protein: CSVERGGYGYTF

J gene: TRBJ2-1
clone size: -
V gene: TRBV7-9
D gene: TRBD1
CDR3 DNA: TGTGCCAGCAGCTATTCGACAGGGGACAATGAGCAGTTCTTC
CDR3 protein: CASSYSTGDNEQFF

J gene: TRBJ2-7
clone size: few
V gene: TRBV9
D gene: -
CDR3 DNA: TGTGCCAGCAGCGGAGAATTCTACGAGCAGTACTTC
CDR3 protein: CASSGEFYEQYF

J gene: TRBJ2-4
clone size: -
V gene: TRBV7-9
D gene: TRBD1
CDR3 DNA: TGTGCCAGCAGCTTTCCGGCAGGGGGTGAAAACATTCAGTACTTC
CDR3 protein: CASSFPAGGENIQYF